This T cell receptor beta chain was sequenced for a study of blood T cell repertoires in COVID-19. Study at large: Acute-phase and convalescent COVID-19 samples originated in the United States, Italy and Spain. The analysed material was cDNA or gDNA that came from T cells, B-cell-depleted T cells, or PBMCs.

V lost 0 bases, J lost 2 bases, and 5 bases lay in between. CDR1 is SGHRS and CDR2 is YFSETQ in the germline V gene. The CDR3 is 13 amino acids. Authors' analysis steps: Researchers report that nucleated cell counts were estimated from reference gene primer amplification. Sequencing used immunoSEQ multiplex PCR; TCRdb keeps in-frame clones, though not all of them. Clone size and the V and J calls come from that table; the DNA yielded D and trimming. The table has about 120,000 clones, approximately 85% seen once. Followed over time, Seattle patients had been enrolled while infection was active. The chain employs TRBV5-1 and TRBJ1-2; D is possibly TRBD1 (5 bases). The sequencing input was peripheral blood. The sequence was obtained from a woman aged 55-70 years with COVID-19, enrolled during active disease. The CDR3 here is CASSLGQNYGYTF. CDR3 DNA sequence: TGCGCCAGCAGCTTGGGACAGAACTATGGCTACACCTTC.